The 20 T cell receptor beta chains below were found in one sample sequenced in a study of cytomegalovirus exposure and HLA in healthy donors. The PCR contained 60 Vbeta and 13 Jbeta primers. The data were produced by immunoSEQ multiplex PCR, yet TCRdb's version contains in-frame clones alone and is incomplete. The sample includes 250,000 to 300,000 clones, about four fifths of them seen just once. Sample: PBMCs. The receptors stem from a woman aged 35 to 49 in good health and CMV-seropositive.

The chain joins TRBV30 to TRBJ2-2; tentative D call: TRBD1 (5 bases). The CDR3 sequence is 15 residues long. The V gene's germline CDR1 is GTSNPN and CDR2 SVGIG (reference sequence). Between the trimmed V and J ends, which lost 2 bases and 3 bases, there was a span of 13 bases. The CDR3 region is CAWSLAGRDTGELFF. The CDR3 DNA reads TGTGCCTGGAGTTTGGCAGGGCGTGACACCGGGGAGCTGTTTTTT.

V and J are TRBV7-8 and TRBJ1-1, with D possibly being TRBD1 (5 bases). V lost 6 bases, J lost 0 bases, and 8 bases lay in between. The CDR3 consists of 13 residues. The germline V gene has CDR1 SGHVS and CDR2 FQNEAQ. CDR3: CASRVQVNTEAFF. The CDR3, as DNA: TGTGCCAGCAGGGTACAGGTGAACACTGAAGCTTTCTTT.

The chain couples TRBV28 to TRBJ2-7, with TRBD2 matching over 9 bases. V trimming: 6 bases; J trimming: 0 bases; junction bases outside the gene matches: 9. CDR1 and CDR2 from the germline V gene are MDHEN and SYDVKM. The CDR3 sequence is 16 residues long. The CDR3 is CASSRELAGGSYEQYF. The DNA of the CDR3 is TGTGCCAGCAGCCGTGAACTAGCGGGTGGCTCCTACGAGCAGTACTTC.

The rearrangement uses TRBV7-2 and TRBJ2-7; D call uncertain. Trimming cost V 5 bases and J 6 bases, with 8 bases left between them. CDR1 and CDR2 from the germline V gene are SGHTA and FQGNSA. The CDR3 consists of 11 residues. The CDR3 is CASSPGGEQYF. The CDR3 DNA follows: TGTGCCAGCAGCCCCGGCGGCGAGCAGTACTTC.

This rearrangement joins TRBV29-1 to TRBJ1-1; possibly TRBD1 for D (5 bases). CDR3 length: 14 amino acids. The V and J ends lost 3 bases and 0 bases respectively, with 11 bases between them. The germline V gene encodes CDR1 SQVTM and CDR2 ANQGSEA. The CDR3 DNA follows: TGCAGCGTTGAGCGAGGAGGGGTGAACACTGAAGCTTTCTTT. Protein: CSVERGGVNTEAFF.

This clone is a singleton in its sample. The chain couples TRBV19 to TRBJ1-4; the match to TRBD1 covers 8 bases. The V gene's germline CDR1 is LNHDA and CDR2 SQIVND (reference sequence). CDR3 length: 14 amino acids. V was clipped by 3 bases and J by 6 bases; unmatched bases: 3. CDR3 bases: TGTGCCAGTAGTATGTCAGGGGGCCATGAAAAACTGTTTTTT. Its translation: CASSMSGGHEKLFF.

This clone came up once. This chain joins TRBV29-1 and TRBJ2-7, with 10 nucleotides matching TRBD2. Unmatched junction bases numbered 3, after V lost 6 bases and J lost 1 base. The germline gives CDR1 SQVTM, CDR2 ANQGSEA. The CDR3 sequence is 13 residues long. CDR3 nucleotides: TGCAGCGTCATAGCGGGAGGTTCCTACGAGCAGTACTTC. It codes for CSVIAGGSYEQYF.

This CDR3 is CASSDRGWYEQYF. CDR3 bases: TGTGCCAGCTCGGACAGGGGTTGGTACGAGCAGTACTTC. The chain links TRBV6-6 to TRBJ2-7, with TRBD1 identical over 9 bases. The CDR3 is 13 residues long. Germline assignment: CDR1 MNHNY and CDR2 SVGAGI (reference sequence). J was trimmed by 4 bases and V by 8 bases; bases with no gene match: 6.

The chain combines TRBV7-6 with TRBJ2-7; tentative D call: TRBD1 (5 bases). CDR3 size: 15 residues. V shed 5 bases and J shed 3 bases, with 17 bases lying between them. Germline V gene data show CDR1 as SGHVS and CDR2 as FNYEAQ. The CDR3: CASSAASLGDYEQYF. DNA of the CDR3: TGTGCCAGCAGCGCAGCCTCGCTAGGGGACTACGAGCAGTACTTC.

Written as DNA, the CDR3 is TGTGCCAGCAACCCCAGGGCAGCTGGAAACACCATATATTTT. Its translation: CASNPRAAGNTIYF. This chain links TRBV7-9 with TRBJ1-3, with D maybe TRBD1 (5 bases). The germline V gene has CDR1 SEHNR and CDR2 FQNEAQ (reference sequence). CDR3 size: 14 residues. Trimming removed 7 bases at V and 2 bases at J, with 12 bases between.

The chain uses TRBV5-4 and TRBJ2-1; D gene ambiguous. V was cut by 0 bases and J by 10 bases, with 14 bases left in between. CDR1 is SGHNT, CDR2 YYREEE, per germline (reference sequence). This CDR3 is 14 amino acids long. CDR3 DNA sequence: TGTGCCAGCAGCTTGGACGGTTCCCCACGGGAGCAGTTCTTC. Residues: CASSLDGSPREQFF.

The chain uses TRBV7-6 and TRBJ2-7; 10 positions agree with TRBD2. J gave up 3 bases and V 5 bases, and 10 bases lay outside the gene matches. This CDR3 is 16 amino acids long. Germline-derived CDR1 and CDR2 are SGHVS and FNYEAQ. Here the CDR3 reads CASSPTLAGDFYEQYF. The CDR3 bases are TGTGCCAGCAGCCCCACGCTAGCGGGAGATTTCTACGAGCAGTACTTC.

The CDR3 DNA sequence: TGTGCTAGTGGTTTATCTGCAGGTCCCTACGAGCAGTACTTC. It translates to CASGLSAGPYEQYF. The chain has TRBV12-5 and TRBJ2-7; no firm D call. Deletions cut 3 bases from V and 2 bases from J, with 11 bases between. This CDR3 is 14 amino acids long. CDR1 is LGHNT, CDR2 FRNRAP, per germline.

V usage is TRBV5-6 and J usage is TRBJ2-1; D call uncertain. The V and J ends lost 0 bases and 4 bases respectively, with 14 bases between them. In germline, CDR1 is SGHDT, CDR2 YYEEEE. The CDR3 totals 16 residues. The CDR3 loop reads CASSLDGSSRYNEQFF. The CDR3 nucleotides read TGTGCCAGCAGCTTGGACGGGTCTAGTCGTTACAATGAGCAGTTCTTC.

V gene TRBV27 combines with J gene TRBJ2-1; TRBD2 agrees at 8 bases. This CDR3 region has 15 residues. Germline V gene sequence: CDR1 MNHEY, CDR2 SMNVEV (reference sequence). J lost 0 bases, V lost 8 bases, and 6 bases had no gene match. This CDR3 reads CASEERESSYNEQFF. CDR3 nucleotides: TGTGCCAGCGAAGAGCGGGAGAGCTCCTACAATGAGCAGTTCTTC.

The chain recombines TRBV6-5 with TRBJ1-2; D not resolved. V dropped 0 bases and J dropped 0 bases, with 8 bases sitting between them. Germline V gene data show CDR1 as MNHEY and CDR2 as SVGAGI. This CDR3 is 15 amino acids long. This CDR3 is CASSYSPETNYGYTF. The DNA of the CDR3 is TGTGCCAGCAGTTACTCTCCGGAGACTAACTATGGCTACACCTTC.

V gene TRBV13 combines with J gene TRBJ2-1, with 8 bases that match TRBD1. Germline V gene data show CDR1 as PRHDT and CDR2 as FYEKMQ (reference sequence). V shed 2 bases, J shed 5 bases, and the junction held 2 bases outside the gene matches. The CDR3 has 14 amino acids. The CDR3 DNA reads as TGTGCCAGCAGCTTAAGGGACAGGAACAATGAGCAGTTCTTC. This encodes CASSLRDRNNEQFF.

The chain couples TRBV2 to TRBJ2-7, with 7 bases fitting TRBD2. The CDR3 loop spans 15 amino acids. The ends lost 8 bases at V and 4 bases at J; junction bases unmatched: 14. CDR1 and CDR2 from the germline V gene are SNHLY and FYNNEI. CDR3 loop: CASGPLASGMYEQYF. CDR3 nucleotide sequence: TGTGCCAGCGGCCCCCTGGCTAGCGGTATGTACGAGCAGTACTTC.

J is TRBJ1-5 and V is TRBV5-1, with 7 bases aligning to TRBD1. This CDR3 spans 15 amino acids. Germline V gene data show CDR1 as SGHRS and CDR2 as YFSETQ. J lost 1 base, V lost 0 bases, and 1 base had no gene match. As DNA, the CDR3 is TGCGCCAGCAGCTTGGACAGGGGAAGCAATCAGCCCCAGCATTTT. This encodes CASSLDRGSNQPQHF.

A word on this clone: A read error may account for a junction end that differs from germline. The chain carries TRBV7-9 and TRBJ2-1; 7 bases are shared with TRBD1. The CDR3 is made up of 15 amino acids. Per germline, CDR1 SEHNR and CDR2 FQNEAQ (reference sequence). The CDR3 sequence: CSSSSPGQIYNEQFF. The CDR3 DNA reads TGTTCCAGCAGCTCACCGGGACAGATCTACAATGAGCAGTTCTTC.